This entry is about one TCR beta chain. This entry belongs to a study of blood T cell repertoires in COVID-19. On the study more broadly: Collection of acute and convalescent COVID-19 samples took place in the United States, Italy and Spain. Sample material is recorded as cDNA or gDNA derived from T cells, B-cell-depleted T cells, or PBMCs.

In the authors' workflow: Estimated nucleated cell counts came from reference gene primer amplification. Profiling relied on immunoSEQ multiplex PCR, and the TCRdb table lists in-frame clones only, not all of them. V and J calls and clone size are those listed in that table; D and trimming were worked out from the DNA. The sample lists 150,000 or so clones; roughly 90% were seen once. This CDR3 has 13 amino acids. Germline V lookup: CDR1 LNHDA, CDR2 SQIVND (reference sequence). J gave up 3 bases and V 8 bases, and 6 bases lay outside the gene matches. The specimen sequenced was peripheral blood. The clonotype comes from a man in his fifties or sixties with acute or convalescent COVID-19. This chain joins TRBV19 and TRBJ2-7; 8 nucleotides agree with TRBD1. CDR3 region: CASAGTGDYEQYF. In DNA form, the CDR3 reads TGTGCCAGTGCCGGGACAGGAGACTACGAGCAGTACTTC.